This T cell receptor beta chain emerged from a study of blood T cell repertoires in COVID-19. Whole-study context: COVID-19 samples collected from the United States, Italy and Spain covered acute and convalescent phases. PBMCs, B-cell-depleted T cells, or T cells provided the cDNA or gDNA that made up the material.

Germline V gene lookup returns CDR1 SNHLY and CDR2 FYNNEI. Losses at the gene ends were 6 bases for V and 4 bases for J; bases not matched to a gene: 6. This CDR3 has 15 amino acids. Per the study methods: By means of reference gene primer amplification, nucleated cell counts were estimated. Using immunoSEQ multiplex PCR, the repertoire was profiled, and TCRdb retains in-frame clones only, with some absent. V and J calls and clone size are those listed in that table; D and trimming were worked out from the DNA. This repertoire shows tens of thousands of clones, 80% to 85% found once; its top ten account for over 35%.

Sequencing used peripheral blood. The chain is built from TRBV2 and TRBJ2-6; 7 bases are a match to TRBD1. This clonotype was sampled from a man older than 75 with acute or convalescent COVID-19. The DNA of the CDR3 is TGTGCCAGCAGCCCGACAGGGACCGGGGCCAACGTCCTGACTTTC. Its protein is CASSPTGTGANVLTF.